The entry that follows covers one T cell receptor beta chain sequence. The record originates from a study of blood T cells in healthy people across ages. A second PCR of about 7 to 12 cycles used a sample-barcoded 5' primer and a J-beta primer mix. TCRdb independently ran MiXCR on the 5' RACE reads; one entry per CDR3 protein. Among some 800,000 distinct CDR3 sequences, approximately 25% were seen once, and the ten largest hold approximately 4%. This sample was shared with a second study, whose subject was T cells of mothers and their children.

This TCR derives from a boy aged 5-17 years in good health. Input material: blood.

In DNA, the CDR3 is TGTGCCAGCAGCCCCAGACCCGGACCCAATGAAAAACTGTTTTTT. Translated, it gives CASSPRPGPNEKLFF. V gene TRBV7-6 combines with J gene TRBJ1-4, with no clear D. Germline CDR1 and CDR2: SGHVS and FNYEAQ. This CDR3 region has 15 residues. Trimming removed 5 bases at V and 5 bases at J, with 15 bases between.